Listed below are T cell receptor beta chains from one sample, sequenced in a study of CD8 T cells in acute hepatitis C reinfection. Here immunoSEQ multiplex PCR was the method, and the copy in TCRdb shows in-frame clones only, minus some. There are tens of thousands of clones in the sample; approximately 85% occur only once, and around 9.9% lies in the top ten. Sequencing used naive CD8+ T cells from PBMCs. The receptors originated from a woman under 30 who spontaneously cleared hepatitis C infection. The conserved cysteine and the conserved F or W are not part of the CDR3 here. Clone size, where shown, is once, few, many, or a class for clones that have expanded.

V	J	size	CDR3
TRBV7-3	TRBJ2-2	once	ASSHGRGELF
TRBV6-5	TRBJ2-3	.	ASSPAGPLADTQY
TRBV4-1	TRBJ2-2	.	ASSQEELAVANTGELF
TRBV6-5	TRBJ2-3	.	ASSYAGGLPDTQY
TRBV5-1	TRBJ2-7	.	ASSLGNEQY
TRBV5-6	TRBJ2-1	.	ASSFTGILDNEQF
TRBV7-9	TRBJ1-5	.	ASSPGTSSNQPQH
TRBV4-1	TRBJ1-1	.	ASSQVPQGNTEAF
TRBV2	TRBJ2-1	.	ASSGLVRNEQF
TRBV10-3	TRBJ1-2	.	AISEPDSLYGYT
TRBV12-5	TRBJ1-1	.	ASGFFHTEAF
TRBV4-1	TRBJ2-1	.	ASSQDRRDSYNEQF
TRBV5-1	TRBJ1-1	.	ASSGGRTRDTEAF
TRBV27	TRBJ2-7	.	ASSPGTRDEQY
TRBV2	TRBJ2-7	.	ASSEGHTGHYEQY
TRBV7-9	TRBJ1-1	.	ASSPANTEAF
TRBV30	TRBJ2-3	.	AWSGPSGSADTQY
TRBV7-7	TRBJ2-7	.	ASSLFSSSGEQY
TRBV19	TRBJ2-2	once	ASSPLGNTGELF
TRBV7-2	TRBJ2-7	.	ASAEEGFLQEQY
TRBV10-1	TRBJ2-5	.	ASSEMGYQETQY
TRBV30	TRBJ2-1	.	AWSDGGRGSNEQF
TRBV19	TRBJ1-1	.	ATRDIEADTEAF
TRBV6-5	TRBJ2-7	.	ASAGQGVDEQY
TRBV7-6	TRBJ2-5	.	ASSFSGGVLETQY
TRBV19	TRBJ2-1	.	ASSIVSGGTGDNEQF
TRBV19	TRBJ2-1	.	ASSGVRRLAGVNDEQF
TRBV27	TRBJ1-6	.	ASSPGPRVRPLH
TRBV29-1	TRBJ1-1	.	SVEAGYRGENTEAF
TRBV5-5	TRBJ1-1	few	ASSFQLYEAF
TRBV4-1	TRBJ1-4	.	ASSQDAAGRSEKLF
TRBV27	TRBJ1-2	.	ASFKSGGYT
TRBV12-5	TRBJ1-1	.	ASAFEWNTEAF
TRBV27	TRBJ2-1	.	ASQTGYNEQF
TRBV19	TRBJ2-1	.	ASSIAPPRREQF
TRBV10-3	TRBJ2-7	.	AISESTGLEQY
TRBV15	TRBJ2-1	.	ATSLLAGGPYEQF
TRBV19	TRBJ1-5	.	ASSYVGNQPQH
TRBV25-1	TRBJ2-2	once	ASSGTGTGELF
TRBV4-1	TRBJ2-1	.	ASSPTLGHEQF
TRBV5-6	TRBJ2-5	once	ASSLGDVTETQY
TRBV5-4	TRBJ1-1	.	ASSAGFTEAF
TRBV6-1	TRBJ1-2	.	ATWEASGYT
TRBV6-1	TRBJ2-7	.	ASLELYEQY
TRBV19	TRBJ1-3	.	ASSPHYQYSGNTIY
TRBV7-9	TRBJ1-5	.	ASSSGGSNQPQH
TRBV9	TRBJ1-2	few	ASYREGYGYT
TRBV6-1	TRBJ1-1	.	ASSLRMQFTEAF
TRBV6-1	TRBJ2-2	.	ATDRTGELF
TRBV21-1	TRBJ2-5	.	ASSKGGGAGGPEETQY
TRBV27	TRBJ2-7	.	ASSLRWASHYEQY
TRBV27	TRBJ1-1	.	ASSRQGDGTEAF
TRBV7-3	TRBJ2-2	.	ASRVNTGELF
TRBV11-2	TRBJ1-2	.	ASSGEGAYYGYT
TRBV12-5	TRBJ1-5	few	ASGYYQPQH